This T cell receptor beta chain was identified during a study of regulatory T cells in long-lasting Graves disease. Study-wide context: Newly diagnosed Graves' patients took antithyroid drugs under 3 months. Regarding the study as a whole: Persistent disease preferred TRBV28, TRBJ1-2 and TRBJ2-5.

V lost 1 base, J lost 1 base, and 10 bases lay in between. CDR1 SGHTA and CDR2 FQGNSA come from the germline V gene. This CDR3 comprises 16 residues. This clonotype was seen at least ten times. Its specificity is not known. Regarding time point: newly diagnosed GD, antithyroid drugs for less than 3 months. Extracted RNA from PBMCs served as the source of the TCR library. Both iRepertoire HTBI primers and Arm-PCR of CDR3 regions were used to build the TCR beta libraries. From the multiplex PCR reads, TCRdb called clonotypes with MiXCR, one entry per CDR3 protein. The sample yields roughly 400,000 distinct CDR3 sequences, approximately 15% seen once. These sequences were also reported in another study, on T cells in Graves' hyperthyroidism and ophthalmopathy. From that paper: The model anticipated ophthalmopathy a median 6.5 months pre-onset.

The V and J genes are TRBV7-2 and TRBJ2-2, with D possibly TRBD1 on 6 matching bases. The TCR originated in a woman in her forties with Graves disease. The source material was peripheral blood mononuclear cells (PBMCs), sampled at new diagnosis, from a patient treated with antithyroid drugs. CDR3 coding DNA: TGTGCCAGCAGCTTAGTGGGGGCCGTGAACACCGGGGAGCTGTTTTTT. Protein: CASSLVGAVNTGELFF.